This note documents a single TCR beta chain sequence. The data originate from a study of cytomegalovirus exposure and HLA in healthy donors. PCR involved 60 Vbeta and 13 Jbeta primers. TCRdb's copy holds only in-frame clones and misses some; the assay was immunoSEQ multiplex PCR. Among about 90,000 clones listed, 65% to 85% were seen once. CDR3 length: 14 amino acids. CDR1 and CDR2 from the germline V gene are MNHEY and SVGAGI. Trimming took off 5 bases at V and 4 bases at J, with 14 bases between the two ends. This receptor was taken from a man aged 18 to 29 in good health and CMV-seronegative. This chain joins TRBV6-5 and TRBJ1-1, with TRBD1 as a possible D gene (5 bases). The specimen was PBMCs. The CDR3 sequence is CASSRDRGITEAFF. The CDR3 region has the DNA TGTGCCAGCAGTCGGGACCGGGGGATCACTGAAGCTTTCTTT.